A single TCR beta chain is shown here with its context. The sample comes from a study of shared clonotypes between healthy human individuals. The trim removed 5 bases at V and 4 bases at J, leaving 9 bases unmatched. Per germline, CDR1 MGHRA and CDR2 YSYEKL. This CDR3 has 17 residues. Repertoires were generated with immunoSEQ multiplex PCR, while TCRdb's copy carries only in-frame clones and drops some. Of 490,000 or so clones in the sample, less than 80% were seen once. The TCR originated in a middle-aged woman in good health. Some clones in this sample may be carry-over from other donors' samples. The sequencing sample was made of PBMCs. The J gene is TRBJ2-5, the V gene TRBV4-1; 14 bases map to TRBD2. The CDR3 protein is CASSSRGLAGDGETQYF. CDR3 nucleotide sequence: TGCGCCAGCAGCTCCCGGGGACTAGCGGGAGACGGAGAGACCCAGTACTTC.